This T cell receptor beta chain was obtained from a study of human T cells and chemical hapten exposure. Study outcomes and limitations: There was a positive correlation between PT1 expanded TCR counts and patch test score. DPC sensitization left the count of TCRs above 1 in 1000 unchanged. Significantly more large CDR3 similarity clusters arose among expanded TCRs than among controls.

TCRdb reprocessed the RACE reads with MiXCR, giving one entry per CDR3 protein. The repertoire holds 75,000 to 100,000 distinct CDR3 sequences, with approximately 10% as singletons. The CDR3 length is 12 residues. V lost 5 bases, J lost 6 bases, and 7 bases lay in between. Germline CDR1 is SNHLY and CDR2 is FYNNEI. Time point denoted: patch test 1, 2 weeks after DPC sensitization. Treatment meaning: therapeutic diphenylcyclopropenone sensitization with weekly scalp DPC. This clonotype was counted between two and nine times. The antigen remains undetermined. The sequencing here drew on whole blood, taken in connection with sensitization to the hapten diphenylcyclopropenone (DPC). The chain couples TRBV2 to TRBJ2-2; D call uncertain. The source of this sequence is a woman aged 60-75 years with alopecia areata. Some clones in this sample may be carry-over from other donors' samples. The CDR3 protein is CASSYNAGELFF. In DNA, the CDR3 is TGTGCCAGCAGTTATAACGCCGGGGAGCTGTTTTTT.